This TCR beta chain was profiled in a study of siplizumab effects on memory and regulatory T cells. Around 100,000 TCR templates per sample were sequenced. The method was immunoSEQ multiplex PCR; TCRdb's version includes in-frame clones alone and lacks a portion of them. The sample holds some 97,000 clones, approximately 94% seen once. Broader study findings: Siplizumab significantly decreased alloreactive sequences from unstimulated CD4+ memory cells. The diversity of naive T cells seemed greater than that of memory cells, and their alloresponse contribution seemed major. About 75-97% of proliferating CD4+ or CD8+ clones had no assignable naive or memory phenotype.

Germline values: CDR1 SGHNT, CDR2 YYREEE (reference sequence). CDR3 length: 13 amino acids. The V gene end was trimmed by 4 bases and the J gene end by 6 bases; junction bases not matched to a gene: 2. For this clone: Its antigen is still unknown.

The specimen sequenced was Tregs sorted from blood. The V gene is TRBV5-4, the J gene TRBJ2-2; 8 bases agree with TRBD1. The sequence derives from a human donor in good health. In DNA form, the CDR3 reads TGTGCCAGCAGCGGACAGGGACCCGGGGAGCTGTTTTTT. Translation gives CASSGQGPGELFF.